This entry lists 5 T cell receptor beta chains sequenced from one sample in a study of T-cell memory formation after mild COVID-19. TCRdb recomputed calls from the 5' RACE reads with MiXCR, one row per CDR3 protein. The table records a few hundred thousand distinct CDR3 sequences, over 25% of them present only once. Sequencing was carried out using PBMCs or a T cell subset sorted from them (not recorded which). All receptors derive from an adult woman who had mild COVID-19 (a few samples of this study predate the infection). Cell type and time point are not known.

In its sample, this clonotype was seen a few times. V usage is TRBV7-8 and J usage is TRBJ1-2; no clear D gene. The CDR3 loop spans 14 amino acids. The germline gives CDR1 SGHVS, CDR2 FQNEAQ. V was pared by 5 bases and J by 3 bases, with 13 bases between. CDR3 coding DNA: TGTGCCAGCAGCCAGAGGGTCGGGGACTATGGCTACACCTTC. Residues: CASSQRVGDYGYTF.

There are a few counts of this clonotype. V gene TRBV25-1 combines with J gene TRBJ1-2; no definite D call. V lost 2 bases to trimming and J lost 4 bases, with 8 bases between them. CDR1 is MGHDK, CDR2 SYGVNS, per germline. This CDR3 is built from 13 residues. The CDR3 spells CASSESASYGYTF. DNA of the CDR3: TGTGCCAGCAGTGAAAGCGCCAGCTATGGCTACACCTTC.

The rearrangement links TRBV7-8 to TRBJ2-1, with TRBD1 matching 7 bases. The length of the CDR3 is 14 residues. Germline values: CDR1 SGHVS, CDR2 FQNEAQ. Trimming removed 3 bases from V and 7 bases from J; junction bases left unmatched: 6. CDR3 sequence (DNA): TGTGCCAGCAGCTTGGGACAGCCGTGGAATGAGCAGTTCTTC. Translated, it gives CASSLGQPWNEQFF.

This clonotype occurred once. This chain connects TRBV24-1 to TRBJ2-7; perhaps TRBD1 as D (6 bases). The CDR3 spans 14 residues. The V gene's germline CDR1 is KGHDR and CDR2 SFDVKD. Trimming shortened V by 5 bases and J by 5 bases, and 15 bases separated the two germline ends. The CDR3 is CATSAAGVVHEQYF. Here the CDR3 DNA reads TGTGCCACCAGTGCGGCAGGGGTGGTGCACGAGCAGTACTTC.

CDR3 sequence reads: CAWSGTFRTDTQYF. The CDR3 DNA follows: TGTGCCTGGAGCGGGACTTTTCGCACAGATACGCAGTATTTT. The rearrangement uses TRBV30 and TRBJ2-3, with D tentatively TRBD2 (6 bases). The V gene lost 3 bases and the J gene lost 1 base, with 11 bases spanning the gap. Germline assignment: CDR1 GTSNPN and CDR2 SVGIG (reference sequence). This CDR3 is built from 14 residues.